The sequence of this TCR beta chain was determined in a study of T cell responses to AZD1222 COVID-19 vaccine. The data were produced by immunoSEQ multiplex PCR, yet TCRdb's version contains in-frame clones alone and is incomplete. The sample includes 70,000 to 90,000 clones, around 80% of them seen just once. This clone was found a few times. The sequence was obtained from an adult in good health. Source: peripheral blood, taken on day 0 of AZD1222 vaccination.

The CDR3: CASSRWDLFYEQFF. CDR3 DNA sequence: TGTGCCAGCAGCAGGTGGGACTTATTCTATGAGCAGTTCTTC. The chain is built from TRBV6-5 and TRBJ2-1; possible D gene TRBD2, 6 bases. The germline V gene has CDR1 MNHEY and CDR2 SVGAGI. V was shortened by 6 bases and J by 8 bases, with 17 bases between the two germline ends. The CDR3 spans 14 residues.